These 11 T cell receptor beta chains share one sample of origin, sequenced in a study of blood T cell repertoires in COVID-19. Measured with immunoSEQ multiplex PCR; TCRdb has only the in-frame clones, and not every one. Seen here are 150,000 to 250,000 clones, 79% observed once, and the top ten hold nearly 6%. The sequenced sample was peripheral blood. These receptor sequences come from a woman aged 40 to 50 with COVID-19, enrolled during active disease.

J is TRBJ1-1 and V is TRBV30, with D uncertain. This CDR3 contains 13 residues. V shed 4 bases and J shed 0 bases, with 9 bases lying between them. The germline V gene encodes CDR1 GTSNPN and CDR2 SVGIG (reference sequence). CDR3 sequence: CAWNRGVNTEAFF. Written as DNA, the CDR3 is TGTGCCTGGAACCGGGGAGTGAACACTGAAGCTTTCTTT.

The chain links TRBV4-2 to TRBJ2-5, with TRBD2 matching 7 bases. CDR1 is LGHNA, CDR2 YNFKEQ, per germline. This CDR3 region has 17 residues. V shed 1 base and J 5 bases; nucleotides not matched to a gene: 13. The CDR3 reads CASSQGTSREAGETQYF. The CDR3 bases are TGTGCCAGCAGCCAAGGGACGAGTCGGGAGGCCGGGGAGACCCAGTACTTC.

The chain recombines TRBV4-3 with TRBJ2-1; tentatively, D is TRBD2 (6 bases). This CDR3 is 14 amino acids long. The germline CDR1 and CDR2 sequences are LGHNA and YSLEER. V was shortened by 0 bases and J by 8 bases, with 11 bases between the two germline ends. For the CDR3, the DNA is TGCGCCAGCAGCCAAGAGAGACTAGAGTATGAGCAGTTCTTC. Translating it yields CASSQERLEYEQFF.

The chain carries TRBV14 and TRBJ1-3, with 9 bases fitting TRBD1. The CDR3 runs to 16 residues. V shed 4 bases and J 4 bases; nucleotides not matched to a gene: 8. Germline values: CDR1 SGHDN, CDR2 FVKESK. As DNA, the CDR3 is TGTGCCAGCAGCCTCCTTACAGGGGGCTACGGAAACACCATATATTTT. This sequence encodes CASSLLTGGYGNTIYF. The complete variable domain, with remaining parts taken from reference TRBV14 and TRBJ1-3, reads EAGVTQFPSHSVIEKGQTVTLRCDPISGHDNLYWYRRVMGKEIKFLLHFVKESKQDESGMPNNRFLAERTGGTYSTLKVQPAELEDSGVYFCASSLLTGGYGNTIYFGEGSWLTVV.

This clone has a handful of counts. The chain couples TRBV7-8 to TRBJ1-2, with D unresolved. V lost 5 bases to trimming and J lost 6 bases, with 13 bases between them. In germline, CDR1 is SGHVS, CDR2 FQNEAQ. CDR3 length: 13 residues. In DNA, the CDR3 is TGTGCCAGCAGCGCCCAGGTGGCTGATGGCTACACCTTC. This translates into CASSAQVADGYTF.

This chain connects TRBV4-2 to TRBJ2-7; 10 nucleotides align to TRBD1. Germline V gene data show CDR1 as LGHNA and CDR2 as YNFKEQ. The CDR3 length is 16 residues. J lost 5 bases, V lost 5 bases, and 12 bases had no gene match. This CDR3 reads CASSTPGTGDVNEQYF. CDR3 sequence (DNA): TGTGCCAGCAGCACTCCCGGGACAGGGGACGTCAACGAGCAGTACTTC.

V and J are TRBV19 and TRBJ2-3; 9 bases map to TRBD2. V lost 5 bases and J lost 3; bases outside the gene matches: 6. The CDR3 sequence is 15 residues long. Germline V gene lookup returns CDR1 LNHDA and CDR2 SQIVND (reference sequence). DNA of the CDR3: TGTGCCAGTAGTTTAGGACTAGCGAAAACAGATACGCAGTATTTT. Translating gives CASSLGLAKTDTQYF.

The DNA of the CDR3 is TGTGCCAGTAGCCCCAGGGCCCGGACTGAAGCTTTCTTT. Residues: CASSPRARTEAFF. The chain recombines TRBV19 with TRBJ1-1; D perhaps matches TRBD1 (5 bases). Trimming left V 6 bases short and J 5 bases short, with 13 bases between. The CDR3 sequence is 13 residues long. CDR1 is LNHDA and CDR2 is SQIVND in the germline V gene (reference sequence).

This chain uses TRBV19 with TRBJ1-2; 7 nucleotides match TRBD1. The V gene's germline CDR1 is LNHDA and CDR2 SQIVND (reference sequence). This CDR3 region has 13 residues. Germline trimming cut 8 bases from V and 7 bases from J; bases unmatched to any gene: 10. The chain's CDR3 is CASRSGGRAGYTF. CDR3 DNA sequence: TGTGCCAGTCGCTCAGGGGGGCGCGCTGGCTACACCTTC.

The genes are TRBV7-7 and TRBJ2-5; 11 bases agree with TRBD1. Germline V lookup: CDR1 SSHAT, CDR2 FNYEAQ (reference sequence). After removal of 3 bases from V and 5 bases from J, the junction contained 5 bases not matched to a gene. The CDR3 is made up of 15 amino acids. CDR3 protein: CASSLRTGGVETQYF. DNA for the CDR3: TGTGCCAGCAGCTTGAGGACAGGGGGCGTGGAGACCCAGTACTTC.

The chain recombines TRBV29-1 with TRBJ2-3, with D hard to call. The CDR3 extends over 12 amino acids. Trimming pared 4 bases from V and 2 bases from J, leaving 7 bases between. Looked up from germline, CDR1 is SQVTM and CDR2 is ANQGSEA. CDR3 residues: CSVVVLTDTQYF. In DNA form, the CDR3 reads TGCAGCGTTGTAGTGCTCACAGATACGCAGTATTTT.